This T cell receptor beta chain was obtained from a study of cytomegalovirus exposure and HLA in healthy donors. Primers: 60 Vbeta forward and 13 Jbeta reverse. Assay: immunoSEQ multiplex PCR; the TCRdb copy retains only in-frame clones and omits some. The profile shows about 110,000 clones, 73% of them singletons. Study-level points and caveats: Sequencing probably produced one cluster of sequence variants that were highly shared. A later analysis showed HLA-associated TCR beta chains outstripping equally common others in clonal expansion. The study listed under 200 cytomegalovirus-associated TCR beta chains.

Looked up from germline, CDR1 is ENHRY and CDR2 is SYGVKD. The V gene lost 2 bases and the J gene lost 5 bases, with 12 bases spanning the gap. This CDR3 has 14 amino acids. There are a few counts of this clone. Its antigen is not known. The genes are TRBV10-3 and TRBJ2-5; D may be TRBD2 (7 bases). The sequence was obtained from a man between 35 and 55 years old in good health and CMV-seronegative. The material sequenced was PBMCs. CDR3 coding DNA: TGTGCCATCAGTGAGGGGGGGGGCCACGAGACCCAGTACTTC. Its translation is CAISEGGGHETQYF.